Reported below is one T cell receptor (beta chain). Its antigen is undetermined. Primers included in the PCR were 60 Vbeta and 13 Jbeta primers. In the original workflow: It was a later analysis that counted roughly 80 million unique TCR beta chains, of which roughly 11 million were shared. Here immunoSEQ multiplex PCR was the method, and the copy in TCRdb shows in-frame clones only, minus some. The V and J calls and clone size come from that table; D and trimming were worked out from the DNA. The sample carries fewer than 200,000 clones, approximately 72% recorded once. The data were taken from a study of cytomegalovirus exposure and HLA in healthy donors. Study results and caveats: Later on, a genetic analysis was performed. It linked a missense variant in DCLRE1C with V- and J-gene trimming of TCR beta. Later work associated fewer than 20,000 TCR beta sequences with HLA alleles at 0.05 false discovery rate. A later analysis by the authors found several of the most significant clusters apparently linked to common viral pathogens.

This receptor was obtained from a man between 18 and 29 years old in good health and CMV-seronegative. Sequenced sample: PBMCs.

CDR3 DNA sequence: TGTGCCAGCTCACCCAATAACGTCGGGAATGGCGGAAACACCATATATTTT. Its translation is CASSPNNVGNGGNTIYF. J is TRBJ1-3 and V is TRBV18; D is undetermined. Germline V gene lookup returns CDR1 KGHSH and CDR2 LQKENI. Deletions cut 3 bases from V and 4 bases from J, with 19 bases between. The CDR3 sequence is 17 residues long.